This T cell receptor (beta chain) came from a study of Ad26.COV2.S vaccination and SARS-CoV-2 variants. The CDR3 loop spans 15 amino acids. The V end was cut by 1 base, the J end by 2 bases, with 12 bases between. CDR1 is SGHAT, CDR2 FQNNGV, per germline. Using immunoSEQ multiplex PCR, the repertoire was profiled, and TCRdb retains in-frame clones only, with some absent. The table shows roughly 330,000 clones, with roughly 90% occurring only once. Treatment here: 15 to 20 received Ad26.COV2.S at low or high dose, single or two shots; about 5 received placebo; per-sample allocation not given. Samples analyzed were those drawn on day 63 after the first vaccine or placebo injection.

The TCR comes from a person aged 18-60 years who received the Ad26.COV2.S COVID-19 vaccine or a placebo. The rearrangement links TRBV11-2 to TRBJ2-7; TRBD1 or TRBD2 may be the D gene (5 bases each). Sequencing was performed on peripheral blood, taken in a trial of Ad26.COV2.S vaccine versus placebo. The CDR3 nucleotides are TGTGCCAGCAGCTTAGGGGGGTGGTGGACCTACGAGCAGTACTTC. This translates into CASSLGGWWTYEQYF.